This section outlines one T cell receptor beta chain sequence together with its context. No antigen is known for it. The J segment lost 7 bases and the V segment lost 5 bases, leaving 16 bases of the junction unmatched. This CDR3 is 16 amino acids long. Germline CDR1 and CDR2: MNHEY and SVGEGT. RNA was extracted with the RNeasy kit, and a quantity of about 0.45 to 1 ug was reverse transcribed using random hexamers. Amplification of TCR beta CDR3 spanned 54 Vbeta and 13 Jbeta via immunoSEQ multiplex PCR. Each CDR3 protein gets one entry after TCRdb re-called the immunoSEQ multiplex PCR reads with MiXCR. The profile shows about 76,000 distinct CDR3 sequences, approximately 93% of them singletons. This record comes from a study of CD8 T cells in Susac syndrome. Findings and limits, study-wide: Total CD8+ repertoires held approximately 15 Susac-specific public clones, while CD8+ TEMRA repertoires held a few. The number of individuals included in the study's TCR sequencing and HLA analysis was acknowledged as relatively small. Among people with Susac, CD8+ clonal expansion was greatest in TEMRA cells and active patients.

Sequencing input: CD8+ T cells from PBMCs. This receptor was obtained from a human donor with Susac syndrome. This chain connects TRBV6-2 or TRBV6-3 to TRBJ2-5, with TRBD2 identical over 7 bases. CDR3 in amino acids: CASSRLAEGSGGTQYF. CDR3 coding DNA: TGTGCCAGCAGTCGCCTAGCGGAGGGCTCGGGCGGGACCCAGTACTTC.